This T cell receptor beta chain derives from a study of blood T cells in healthy people across ages. Together with a sample-barcoded 5' primer, a J-beta primer mix was included in a second PCR lasting roughly 6 to 12 cycles. Each sample yielded at least 2.5 million CDR3-containing paired-end reads. A single record per CDR3 protein comes from TCRdb applying MiXCR to the 5' RACE reads. The sample records fewer than 1.5 million distinct CDR3 sequences, around 42% being singletons. This clonotype originated in a woman aged 18-29 years in good health. Sequencing was carried out using blood.

The CDR3: CSAIGTSGKDTQYF. The CDR3 DNA follows: TGCAGTGCTATCGGGACTAGCGGGAAGGATACGCAGTATTTT. The chain joins TRBV20-1 to TRBJ2-3; 13 bases are a match to TRBD2. After removal of 4 bases from V and 6 bases from J, the junction contained 4 bases not matched to a gene. The CDR3 sequence is 14 residues long. From germline, CDR1 is DFQATT and CDR2 SNEGSKA (reference sequence).